Listed below are T cell receptor beta chains from one sample, sequenced in a study of blood T cell repertoires in COVID-19. Generated by immunoSEQ multiplex PCR, the TCRdb table keeps only in-frame clones and is missing some. The top ten hold 4% to 5.5% of the sample, which has roughly 49,000 clones, roughly 84% seen once. The sequencing sample was made of peripheral blood. The receptor set was obtained from a man aged 45-60 years with active COVID-19. Each CDR3 is given with its conserved first and last residue. A D gene is named only where the DNA matches it firmly. Not every row has a clone size; where given, it reads once, few, many or a size class.

V gene,D gene,clone size,J gene,CDR3 DNA,CDR3 protein
TRBV3-1/TRBV3-2,TRBD1,NA,TRBJ1-5,TGTGCCAGCAGCCCCTCAGGGGGCCTAAGCAATCAGCCCCAGCATTTT,CASSPSGGLSNQPQHF
TRBV5-1,NA,NA,TRBJ2-5,TGCGCCAGCAGCTTGGGACCAGTCGGGGAGACCCAGTACTTC,CASSLGPVGETQYF
TRBV12-5,NA,NA,TRBJ2-2,TGTGCTAGTGGCAAAAACACCGGGGAGCTGTTTTTT,CASGKNTGELFF
TRBV12-1,NA,once,TRBJ2-1,TGTGCCAGCAGCGCACAGGAGGGCTCCTCATACAATGAGCAGTTCTTC,CASSAQEGSSYNEQFF
TRBV19,NA,NA,TRBJ2-2,TGTGCCACCCCAGGTGCCGCGAACACCGGGGAGCTGTTTTTT,CATPGAANTGELFF
TRBV6-5,NA,NA,TRBJ1-2,TGTGCCAGCAGCGAGACAGACTATGGCTACACCTTC,CASSETDYGYTF
TRBV6-2/TRBV6-3,TRBD1,NA,TRBJ2-7,TGTGCCAGCAGTTTGGGACAGGGGGTGTACGAGCAGTACTTC,CASSLGQGVYEQYF
TRBV6-5,TRBD2,NA,TRBJ2-1,TGTGCCAGCAGGGAGCTAGCGGGGGGGCGCAATGAGCAGTTCTTC,CASRELAGGRNEQFF
TRBV3-1/TRBV3-2,NA,NA,TRBJ2-5,TGTGCCAGCAGCCAAGGTAGAGGTGAGACCCAGTACTTC,CASSQGRGETQYF
TRBV6-5,NA,NA,TRBJ2-3,TGTGCCAGCAGTTACGGGGGGGCCGGAGATACGCAGTATTTT,CASSYGGAGDTQYF
TRBV7-9,NA,once,TRBJ2-2,TGTGCCAGCAGCCCCCGGGACACAGACACCGGGGAGCTGTTTTTT,CASSPRDTDTGELFF
TRBV20-1,NA,NA,TRBJ1-5,TGCAGTGCTAGTATCCCGGGGATCGGTCAGCCCCAGCATTTT,CSASIPGIGQPQHF
TRBV7-8,NA,NA,TRBJ2-5,TGTGCCAGCAGCTTAGGCGGAAGTCTGGTCCAAGAGACCCAGTACTTC,CASSLGGSLVQETQYF
TRBV6-5,TRBD1,NA,TRBJ1-1,TGTGCCAGCAATTACAGGGGAAACACTGAAGCTTTCTTT,CASNYRGNTEAFF
TRBV2,TRBD1,NA,TRBJ2-1,TGTGCCAGCGGGCAGGGGGCCTACAATGAGCAGTTCTTC,CASGQGAYNEQFF
TRBV5-4,TRBD1,NA,TRBJ1-2,TGTGCCAGCAGCCCCGGACAGGGGAGCTATGGCTACACCTTC,CASSPGQGSYGYTF
TRBV6-5,NA,NA,TRBJ2-1,TGTGCCAGCAGTTCAGACAGCTACAATGAGCAGTTCTTC,CASSSDSYNEQFF
TRBV5-1,NA,NA,TRBJ2-2,TGCGCCAGCAGCCGAGTGGAGTTGAACACCGGGGAGCTGTTTTTT,CASSRVELNTGELFF
TRBV5-1,NA,NA,TRBJ2-1,TGCGCCAGCAGCCTGGGGGCCAATGAGCAGTTCTTC,CASSLGANEQFF
TRBV3-1/TRBV3-2,NA,NA,TRBJ1-3,TGTGCCAGCAGCCATCCCGGGACTGGGAACACCATATATTTT,CASSHPGTGNTIYF
TRBV19,NA,medium-sized,TRBJ1-5,TGTGCCAGTAGTATAGCGGAGAGAGATAGCAATCAGCCCCAGCATTTT,CASSIAERDSNQPQHF
TRBV19,NA,NA,TRBJ1-2,TGTGCCAGTAGTAACAGGGTTGGCGGCTACACCTTC,CASSNRVGGYTF
TRBV5-5,NA,NA,TRBJ2-3,TGTGCCAGCAGCTCCCCTATGGACTCTCTCACAGATACGCAGTATTTT,CASSSPMDSLTDTQYF
TRBV18,TRBD2,NA,TRBJ2-3,TGTGCCAGCTCGCGGGGGGGCACGGATACGCAGTATTTT,CASSRGGTDTQYF
TRBV2,TRBD1,NA,TRBJ2-5,TGTGCCAGCAGTGGGGGGACAGGGAGGGAGACCCAGTACTTC,CASSGGTGRETQYF